The source of this TCR beta chain is a study of OX40 agonist ivuxolimab in advanced cancers. The wider study: Dose-escalation patients were diagnosed with hepatocellular carcinoma, melanoma, renal cell cancer or head and neck cancer. The study's findings and limits: There was clonal expansion of CD4+ and CD8+ blood T cells by week 6 at 0.1 to 3.0 mg/kg. In a subset of nonresponders, normalized T-cell clonal expansion was also low. Researchers did not determine the expanded peripheral T cells' antigen specificity.

The repertoire was sequenced with immunoSEQ multiplex PCR; TCRdb's copy has only in-frame clones and lacks some. The sample contains 61,000 or so clones, under 85% of which appear only once. Trimming took off 4 bases at V and 3 bases at J, with 10 bases between the two ends. The CDR3 is made up of 13 amino acids. The V gene's germline CDR1 is MDHEN and CDR2 SYDVKM. A word on this clone: Its target is not known.

The sequencing used CD4+ or CD8+ T cells sorted from blood, collected in a trial of the OX40 agonist ivuxolimab. The chain employs TRBV28 and TRBJ2-7; weak D call: TRBD2 (6 bases). The sequence came from an adult with an advanced solid tumor such as melanoma, head and neck, liver or kidney cancer. The CDR3 is CASSSGGVYEQYF. CDR3 bases: TGTGCCAGCAGTTCAGGCGGGGTCTACGAGCAGTACTTC.